This T cell receptor (beta chain) was found in a study of T cell responses to AZD1222 COVID-19 vaccine (dated by TCRdb to the early 2020s). About the study as a whole: A total of 240 or so trial participants underwent TCR sequencing, of whom approximately 200 had received two doses of AZD1222 and 26 had received two doses of the MenACWY control vaccine. Trial participants were enrolled into age subgroups of 18-55, 56-69 and 70-plus years, which contained roughly 140, 27 and 60 TCR-sequenced participants, respectively. Study-wide findings and limitations: Reportedly, close to half of the unique spike-specific TCRs recognized epitopes lying outside the regions that are mutated in the B.1.351 and B.1.1.7 variants. CD4 TCRs associated with the vaccine covered the entire spike protein, and the dominant responses were in regions 160-218 and 743-854. No day 14 peak-response samples were available, so repertoires were characterized only after the peak T cell response. Most participants were white British and females outnumbered males, and the authors suggested that clonal diversity may have been underestimated. A significant rise in spike-specific TCR breadth and depth was observed after two AZD1222 doses relative to day 0 and relative to MenACWY recipients. The 56-69-year group was small, and its depth increase did not reach significance, likely because of low power. Conclusions about previously exposed vaccinees are limited, since just six AZD1222 recipients were seropositive for SARS-CoV-2 at baseline.

As concerns this clone: Its recognized antigen is unknown. No clone much larger than this one lies a single base away; base qualities are absent.

The CDR3 regions of human TCRbeta chains were analyzed by immunosequencing. From the authors' description of their analysis: TCRs in the repertoires were compared against a reference library of SARS-CoV-2-specific TCRs that had been generated with the MIRA antigen-specificity platform. Breadth was defined as the fraction of unique TCRs that were SARS-CoV-2-associated. Depth was defined as the fraction of total T cells that were SARS-CoV-2-associated. Using the MIRA data, every spike-specific TCR was mapped to the spike region that the TCR reacted to and assigned to either a CD4 or a CD8 class. Log10-transformed breadth and depth values were compared by one-way ANOVA with Sidak's multiple comparisons tests. The table comes from immuneACCESS by way of TCRdb, which keeps in-frame sequences with V and J called. Part of the clones is missing from these tables; in studies checked, under half for an unresolved V gene and the rest for unknown reasons. The V and J calls and the clone size are those of that table, but D and trimming were determined from the DNA. This sample is represented by approximately 140,000 clones; 92% of them were singletons. The ten largest account for approximately 3.4% of the sample.

The CDR3, from cysteine to phenylalanine, totals 18 residues. Only CDR3 DNA is held: 54 bases, read in frame from base 1. CDR1 and CDR2 (GTSNPN, SVGIG) derive from the germline V gene (reference sequence). At the junction V is shortened by 7 bases and J by 2 bases; bases outside the gene matches: 16. The time point label of this sample denotes: about 28 days (+/-7) after the second vaccine dose. Because spike-specific TCR depth and breadth did not differ between the two schedules, AZD1222 recipients who got a second dose at roughly 4 weeks were pooled with those who got a second dose at roughly 12 weeks. Samples from vaccinated people were obtained from the UK trials COV001 and COV002, which included a single-blind randomized controlled phase 2/3 trial of AZD1222 (ChAdOx1 nCoV-19) in healthy adults. Trial participant PBMC samples were collected at day 0 and day 28 after the second dose for TCRbeta chain sequencing.

The chain is made from TRBV30 and TRBJ2-1; 11 of the junction bases match TRBD1. The receptor was derived from an adult who received the AZD1222 COVID-19 vaccine. Sample: peripheral blood, taken 28 days after the second AZD1222 dose. The CDR3 protein is CASNGQREGQGAYNEQFF. The DNA sequence follows: TGTGCCTCGAATGGACAGAGGGAGGGACAGGGGGCCTACAATGAGCAGTTCTTC.